Below are 24 T cell receptor beta chains sequenced from a single sample in a study of cytomegalovirus exposure and HLA in healthy donors. 13 Jbeta primers and 60 Vbeta primers were used for the PCR. Profiling relied on immunoSEQ multiplex PCR, and the TCRdb table lists in-frame clones only, not all of them. The data hold about 160,000 clones, with 80% to 85% observed a single time. Sequencing was carried out using PBMCs. The receptors stem from a male donor in good health and CMV-seropositive.

The chain carries TRBV27 and TRBJ1-2, with D hard to call. The germline V gene has CDR1 MNHEY and CDR2 SMNVEV (reference sequence). This CDR3 has 15 amino acids. Trimming cost V 5 bases and J 4 bases, with 17 bases left between them. The CDR3 DNA sequence: TGTGCCAGCAGTAAAACCCGGCAAGCGGTCTATGGCTACACCTTC. Encoded protein: CASSKTRQAVYGYTF.

Judged by abundance, this clone is medium-sized. The V gene is TRBV6-1, the J gene TRBJ2-5; 11 nucleotides agree with TRBD2. There are 16 residues in the CDR3. The V gene end was trimmed by 2 bases and the J gene end by 1 base; junction bases not matched to a gene: 3. Germline V gene sequence: CDR1 MNHNS, CDR2 SASEGT. The CDR3 sequence: CASSELAGGSQETQYF. CDR3 coding DNA: TGTGCCAGCAGTGAACTAGCGGGGGGCTCCCAAGAGACCCAGTACTTC.

V is TRBV7-8 and J is TRBJ2-7; 11 bases are a match to TRBD2. Per the germline V gene, CDR1 is SGHVS and CDR2 is FQNEAQ. This CDR3 has 17 residues. The J segment lost 4 bases and the V segment lost 1 base, leaving 9 bases of the junction unmatched. In nucleotides, the CDR3 is TGTGCCAGCAGCTTAGGGAAACTAGCGGGAGATCGGTACGAGCAGTACTTC. The encoded protein is CASSLGKLAGDRYEQYF.

V usage is TRBV9 and J usage is TRBJ1-2, with 9 bases that match TRBD1. The CDR3 contains 14 residues. Germline V CDR1 and CDR2: SGDLS, YYNGEE. After removal of 4 bases from V and 8 bases from J, the junction contained 9 bases not matched to a gene. The CDR3 bases are TGTGCCAGCAGCTTACCACAGGGGGCAGGGGGCTACACCTTC. Its translation: CASSLPQGAGGYTF.

The V call is TRBV18, the J call TRBJ2-2; unclear D gene. CDR1 KGHSH and CDR2 LQKENI come from the germline V gene. V lost 6 bases to trimming and J lost 4 bases, with 6 bases between them. CDR3 size: 12 residues. The DNA for the CDR3 is TGTGCCAGCTCTTCCTTCACCGGGGAGCTGTTTTTT. It specifies CASSSFTGELFF.

This chain joins TRBV5-6 and TRBJ2-3; possible D gene TRBD2, 7 bases. Germline loops: CDR1 SGHDT, CDR2 YYEEEE. V was shortened by 7 bases and J by 2 bases, with 20 bases between the two germline ends. CDR3 length: 16 amino acids. The CDR3 DNA sequence: TGTGCCAGCGTCTCTCTCCGGGGGGCGCTCACAGATACGCAGTATTTT. This encodes CASVSLRGALTDTQYF.

The V gene is TRBV7-9, the J gene TRBJ2-7, with TRBD1 as a possible D gene (6 bases). The length of the CDR3 is 13 residues. The germline V and J ends were trimmed by 3 bases and 4 bases, with 10 bases remaining between them. Germline V gene data show CDR1 as SEHNR and CDR2 as FQNEAQ (reference sequence). The CDR3, as DNA: TGTGCCAGCAGCTTCGGACAGAATTACGAGCAGTACTTC. It specifies CASSFGQNYEQYF.

The CDR3 DNA follows: TGTGCCTGGAGACTTACCGGGACTCTGGGTGGCTACACCTTC. This gives the protein CAWRLTGTLGGYTF. V is TRBV30 and J is TRBJ1-2, with a weak D call TRBD1 (5 bases). The CDR3 totals 14 residues. Per the germline V gene, CDR1 is GTSNPN and CDR2 is SVGIG (reference sequence). V gave up 3 bases and J gave up 7 bases, with 18 bases separating them.

This clone has a single count. The chain carries TRBV11-3 and TRBJ2-2; 7 bases map to TRBD2. CDR3 length equals 16 residues. V lost 1 base, J lost 3 bases, and 5 bases stayed unmatched. The germline gives CDR1 SGHNT, CDR2 YENEEA. The CDR3 loop reads CASSLGRGEYTGELFF. The CDR3, as DNA: TGTGCCAGCAGCTTAGGCCGGGGGGAATACACCGGGGAGCTGTTTTTT.

This chain joins TRBV5-6 and TRBJ2-1; the D gene is possibly TRBD2 (5 bases). V was trimmed by 5 bases and J by 10 bases, leaving 25 bases between them. CDR1 is SGHDT, CDR2 YYEEEE, per germline. The CDR3 length is 16 residues. CDR3 sequence (DNA): TGTGCCAGCAGGTATTGGTCGGACTCCCGGGTCTCGGAGCAGTTCTTC. Translated, it gives CASRYWSDSRVSEQFF.

The chain joins TRBV9 to TRBJ2-1; D remains ambiguous. V gave up 0 bases and J gave up 4 bases, with 11 bases separating them. Germline loops: CDR1 SGDLS, CDR2 YYNGEE. This CDR3 has 15 amino acids. The CDR3 DNA reads TGTGCCAGCAGCGTAGCGGGTCTGGCGTACAATGAGCAGTTCTTC. Translated, it gives CASSVAGLAYNEQFF.

The genes are TRBV29-1 and TRBJ2-6, with TRBD1 identical over 9 bases. CDR1 and CDR2 (germline): SQVTM, ANQGSEA. The V segment lost 1 base and the J segment 4 bases; nucleotides outside the gene matches: 8. This CDR3 spans 17 amino acids. CDR3 bases: TGCAGCGTTGAAGGCAACGGGACAGGGACCGGGGCCAACGTCCTGACTTTC. This codes for CSVEGNGTGTGANVLTF. The full variable domain, its missing parts supplied by reference TRBV29-1 and TRBJ2-6, is SAVISQKPSRDICQRGTSLTIQCQVDSQVTMMFWYRQQPGQSLTLIATANQGSEATYESGFVIDKFPISRPNLTFSTLTVSNMSPEDSSIYLCSVEGNGTGTGANVLTFGAGSRLTVL.

In its sample, this clone was seen once. V gene TRBV5-1 combines with J gene TRBJ2-4, with 7 bases that match TRBD1. In germline, CDR1 is SGHRS, CDR2 YFSETQ. V was clipped by 0 bases and J by 5 bases; unmatched bases: 8. This CDR3 is 16 amino acids long. Here the CDR3 reads CASSLAPTGVENIQYF. DNA of the CDR3: TGCGCCAGCAGCTTGGCCCCCACAGGGGTTGAAAACATTCAGTACTTC.

This clone was picked up a small number of times. The CDR3 protein is CASSPLDEKLFF. Written as DNA, the CDR3 is TGTGCCAGCAGCCCCTTAGATGAAAAACTGTTTTTT. This sequence joins TRBV11-2 and TRBJ1-4; D is undetermined. Germline V CDR1 and CDR2: SGHAT, FQNNGV. V lost 5 bases and J 6 bases, leaving 7 bases between the germline ends. The CDR3 is made up of 12 amino acids.

The table lists this clone with a few counts. The chain has TRBV19 and TRBJ1-1; 8 bases match TRBD1. The V gene end was trimmed by 5 bases and the J gene end by 3 bases; junction bases not matched to a gene: 8. This CDR3 has 15 residues. In germline, CDR1 is LNHDA, CDR2 SQIVND (reference sequence). The CDR3 DNA reads as TGTGCCAGTAGTTTCACGACAGGGGCGGACACTGAAGCTTTCTTT. Its protein product is CASSFTTGADTEAFF.

This chain uses TRBV19 with TRBJ1-1; D possibly corresponds to TRBD1 (6 bases). CDR1 LNHDA and CDR2 SQIVND come from the germline V gene (reference sequence). V was clipped by 3 bases and J by 10 bases, with 12 bases between them. The CDR3 extends over 12 amino acids. The DNA for the CDR3 is TGTGCCAGTAGTATCTCCCAGGGGCGAGCTTTCTTT. Protein product: CASSISQGRAFF.

V and J are TRBV27 and TRBJ2-5; 7 bases match TRBD1. Germline V CDR1 and CDR2: MNHEY, SMNVEV (reference sequence). The CDR3 sequence is 14 residues long. The V gene end was trimmed by 4 bases and the J gene end by 4 bases; junction bases not matched to a gene: 6. DNA for the CDR3: TGTGCCAGCAGTTCCGAGACAGGGAGAGAGACCCAGTACTTC. It is translated as CASSSETGRETQYF.

The chain carries TRBV7-2 and TRBJ2-5; D remains ambiguous. The CDR3 spans 11 residues. Germline V CDR1 and CDR2: SGHTA, FQGNSA. With 4 bases removed from V and 2 bases from J, the gap between germline ends came to 2 bases. CDR3 protein: CASSSQETQYF. CDR3 bases: TGTGCCAGCAGCTCACAAGAGACCCAGTACTTC.

The rearrangement links TRBV6-5 to TRBJ2-1, with TRBD2 matching 8 bases. V lost 4 bases to trimming and J lost 0 bases; unmatched junction nucleotides: 5. CDR3 length: 16 residues. In germline, CDR1 is MNHEY, CDR2 SVGAGI. CDR3 sequence reads: CASSSLSGSSYNEQFF. CDR3 nucleotide sequence: TGTGCCAGCAGTTCTCTAAGCGGGAGCTCCTACAATGAGCAGTTCTTC.

This clone was counted a few times. The V and J genes are TRBV5-1 and TRBJ2-3; the match to TRBD1 covers 9 bases. The germline CDR1 and CDR2 sequences are SGHRS and YFSETQ. The CDR3 contains 16 residues. J was trimmed by 0 bases and V by 0 bases; bases with no gene match: 2. This CDR3 reads CASSLDGQGSTDTQYF. In nucleotides, the CDR3 is TGCGCCAGCAGCTTGGATGGACAGGGGAGCACAGATACGCAGTATTTT.

This clone was counted once. The chain is built from TRBV5-1 and TRBJ1-4; D is unresolved. CDR1 and CDR2 from the germline V gene are SGHRS and YFSETQ. V shed 0 bases and J shed 0 bases, with 9 bases lying between them. The CDR3 runs 16 residues. The CDR3 DNA reads TGCGCCAGCAGCTTGGTCGGCGGGACAACTAATGAAAAACTGTTTTTT. This translates into CASSLVGGTTNEKLFF.

The chain recombines TRBV6-1 with TRBJ1-6; D gene unclear. The V and J ends lost 6 bases and 10 bases respectively, with 10 bases between them. This CDR3 region has 12 residues. CDR1 is MNHNS and CDR2 is SASEGT in the germline V gene. The CDR3 region is CASSGVGSPLHF. The CDR3 DNA reads TGTGCCAGCAGCGGGGTGGGGTCACCCCTCCACTTT.

The chain couples TRBV10-1 to TRBJ2-2, with 9 nucleotides matching TRBD1. This CDR3 is built from 18 residues. CDR1 and CDR2 (germline): WNHNN, SYGVQD (reference sequence). The J segment lost 1 base and the V segment lost 7 bases, leaving 13 bases of the junction unmatched. The CDR3 bases are TGCGCCAGCACCAGCAGGACCGGGACAGGGTTGAACACCGGGGAGCTGTTTTTT. It codes for CASTSRTGTGLNTGELFF.

The chain recombines TRBV27 with TRBJ2-2, with 16 bases aligning to TRBD2. Germline V gene data show CDR1 as MNHEY and CDR2 as SMNVEV (reference sequence). V was pared by 5 bases and J by 7 bases, with 10 bases of the junction left unmatched. This CDR3 is built from 18 residues. The DNA of the CDR3 is TGTGCCAGCAGTCCCCCGGGACTAGCGGGAGGGCCGGGCGGGGAGCTGTTTTTT. It codes for CASSPPGLAGGPGGELFF.